This T cell receptor (beta chain) is from a study of T cell clusters in autoimmune cytopenias (dated by TCRdb to between 2019 and 2020). Concerning the study at large: A mean age of approximately 51 years and a median age of about 60 years were recorded for the healthy donor controls, of whom about 50% of the roughly 43 were female. Repertoires from autoimmune hepatitis patients were compared with those of about two dozen healthy donors matched for age and sex. The study aimed to test whether autoimmune cytopenia patients carry a disease-specific immune repertoire signature usable as a blood-based biomarker. In autoimmune cytopenia patients, peripheral blood TRB and IGH repertoires were sequenced during active disease and over treatment follow-up, together with healthy, CLL and autoimmune hepatitis controls. For primary cytopenia, approximately 23 age-matched healthy donors were used as controls, and for secondary cytopenia, over 11 age-matched CLL patients were used as controls. Per sample, TRB sequencing gave a median depth of roughly 50,000 reads and a median of about 2,300 distinct TRB clonotypes.

Points the paper makes about the study in general: In the comparison of secondary cytopenia with CLL, the cluster-lack signature was not observed, apparently because the dominant lymphoma-associated repertoire masked the signature. Shifts in the TRB repertoire, including less even repertoires in secondary cytopenia and CLL, were mostly a reflection of lymphoma bias and not of autoimmunity. The GLIPH analysis suggested a lack of physiological T cell clusters in primary autoimmune cytopenia patients, since some 50 clusters were exclusive to healthy donors whereas under 20 were exclusive to patients. Around 3-fold more exclusive TRB clusters were observed in healthy donors than in active autoimmune hepatitis patients, consistent with an autoimmunity-wide signature. The T cell clusters were defined in silico only, and their functional role remained to be validated experimentally.

For each sample, TRB amplification used 250 ng of peripheral blood genomic DNA, equal to 35,000 to 45,000 genome equivalents. TRB rearrangements were amplified by multiplex PCR using a touch-down protocol with TRB-A and TRB-B primer pools mixed in one tube. Illumina adapters and sample indices were added to the amplicons through two consecutive PCR reactions using Phusion HS II polymerase. After gel purification with the NucleoSpin Gel and PCR Clean-up kit, the amplicons were quantified by Qubit and checked for quality on an Agilent 2100 Bioanalyzer. Libraries were sequenced on an Illumina MiSeq using 600-cycle, single-indexed, paired-end runs. For the original study's pipeline: Alignment and assembly of TRB reads were performed with MiXCR version 2.1.12 and the default MiXCR reference library. A clone was defined by each unique CDR3 nucleotide sequence, and the analysis included only productive sequences with two or more reads. Repertoire diversity was assessed with alpha-parameterized diversity profiles (alpha 0 to 5), including the Shannon (alpha 1) and Simpson (alpha 2) indices, which were computed with an R script. The tcR package was used to compute combinatorial TRB VJ usage, and cohorts were compared on this usage by principal component analysis with ade4. GLIPH was used to cluster TCRbeta CDR3s in pairs of cohorts matched for age and read depth, and a Wilcoxon test was used to compare cluster frequencies. Reprocessed by TCRdb, the reads give a single entry per CDR3 protein sequence, without DNA. The V and J calls were not made by the authors but by TCRdb's processing. The sample table records roughly 16,000 distinct CDR3 sequences. The ten top clones hold 3% to 4% of the sample.

As to this clonotype: Its cognate antigen has yet to be identified.

From a lookup of the germline V gene (reference sequence), CDR1 and CDR2 are SGHNT and YYREEE. The CDR3 starts with the cysteine, ends with the phenylalanine, and has 14 residues. No DNA has been recorded. These same data were also listed under a study on T cell repertoires in aging, cancer and after chemotherapy. The second publication reports: Donors spanned six age groups from 30 or younger to 70 or older, with at least three individuals per group. Control TCR repertoires from healthy donors were recorded across several months to years, and re-sampling revealed clear clonal overlap. The complete dataset included some 10 million TCR reads. Untreated patients with hematological or solid cancers showed significantly lower blood TCR diversity and higher clonality than age-matched healthy donors. Declining TCR diversity with age in healthy donors was mainly explained by loss of richness; in cancer patients, loss of evenness also contributed. In both cancer cohorts, the median generation probability rose over the chemotherapy interval, which suggests that the repertoire was reconstituted through rebound thymic output. The authors noted that the repertoire data do not allow conclusions about immunological memory after chemotherapy. The study profiled peripheral blood TCR beta repertoires from healthy donors and cancer patients to examine immunoaging and T cell reconstitution after chemotherapy. The cohort comprised 200 to 250 cancer patients, roughly 94 with hematological and fewer than 140 with solid cancers, plus 95 healthy donors as a reference group. TRB sequences were processed with MiXCR versions 2.12 and 3.0.5. The repertoire metrics were Shannon diversity, evenness, clonality (calculated as one minus evenness), and diversity profiles parameterized by alpha from 0 to 5. The IGoR algorithm was used to calculate generation probabilities for clones in the paired samples taken before and after chemotherapy.

The clonotype originates from a human donor in good health. Sample: peripheral blood. This receptor chain uses TRBV5-4 and TRBJ2-5; the D gene TCRdb calls, TRBD1, cannot be checked with no DNA. The CDR3: CASSRQGARETQYF.